Each of the 13 T cell receptor beta chains below was sequenced from the same sample in a study of PD-L1 blockade in urothelial cancer. Measured with immunoSEQ multiplex PCR; TCRdb has only the in-frame clones, and not every one. The sample records about 32,000 clones, 87% being singletons. The specimen comprised PBMCs, sampled around atezolizumab (anti-PD-L1) treatment. The source is a man aged 45-65 years with urothelial cancer.

The chain has TRBV7-2 and TRBJ2-7, with 14 bases fitting TRBD2. V shed 3 bases, J shed 4 bases, and the junction held 5 bases outside the gene matches. Germline assignment: CDR1 SGHTA and CDR2 FQGNSA. The CDR3 consists of 16 residues. In nucleotides, the CDR3 is TGTGCCAGCAGCTTGGGGACTAGCGGGGGAACTTACGAGCAGTACTTC. Protein: CASSLGTSGGTYEQYF.

This clone appeared once. This chain connects TRBV2 to TRBJ1-3, with a weak D call TRBD1 (6 bases). Germline CDR1 and CDR2: SNHLY and FYNNEI. V was shortened by 5 bases and J by 2 bases, with 13 bases between the two germline ends. The CDR3 extends over 15 amino acids. The CDR3 region is CASSQSGVTGNTIYF. As DNA, the CDR3 is TGTGCCAGCAGTCAATCAGGGGTAACTGGAAACACCATATATTTT.

The V and J genes are TRBV10-2 and TRBJ2-3; the D gene is possibly TRBD2 (5 bases). Germline CDR1 and CDR2: WSHSY and SAAADI. The CDR3 is 14 amino acids. V lost 7 bases and J 0 bases, leaving 11 bases between the germline ends. As DNA, the CDR3 is TGCGCCAGCATAGGGCGGACTAGCACAGATACGCAGTATTTT. Translating it yields CASIGRTSTDTQYF.

This clone was detected only once. This chain connects TRBV11-3 to TRBJ1-1, with TRBD1 matching over 7 bases. J gave up 2 bases and V 5 bases, and 2 bases lay outside the gene matches. CDR1 SGHNT and CDR2 YENEEA come from the germline V gene. CDR3 length: 13 amino acids. For the CDR3, the DNA is TGTGCCAGCAGCCGGGACAGAAACACTGAAGCTTTCTTT. This translates into CASSRDRNTEAFF.

This clone is a singleton in its sample. The J gene is TRBJ2-7, the V gene TRBV7-9; tentatively, D is TRBD1 (5 bases). Germline V gene data show CDR1 as SEHNR and CDR2 as FQNEAQ (reference sequence). The CDR3 runs to 18 residues. Trimming removed 4 bases from V and 3 bases from J, with 25 bases in between. The CDR3 reads CASSSSTRPREGYYEQYF. The CDR3 DNA reads TGTGCCAGCAGCTCATCTACCCGGCCCAGGGAAGGATACTACGAGCAGTACTTC. The full variable domain, completed using reference TRBV7-9 and TRBJ2-7, is DTGVSQNPRHKITKRGQNVTFRCDPISEHNRLYWYRQTLGQGPEFLTYFQNEAQLEKSRLLSDRFSAERPKGSFSTLEIQRTEQGDSAMYLCASSSSTRPREGYYEQYFGPGTRLTVT.

The chain uses TRBV9 and TRBJ2-7; 11 positions agree with TRBD2. This CDR3 region has 16 residues. Unmatched junction bases numbered 7, after V lost 3 bases and J lost 2 bases. Germline-derived CDR1 and CDR2 are SGDLS and YYNGEE. The CDR3 spells CASSASASGGPYEQYF. CDR3 sequence (DNA): TGTGCCAGCAGCGCCTCTGCTAGCGGGGGGCCCTACGAGCAGTACTTC. The full variable domain, in which reference TRBV9 and TRBJ2-7 provide the parts outside the CDR3, is DSGVTQTPKHLITATGQRVTLRCSPRSGDLSVYWYQQSLDQGLQFLIQYYNGEERAKGNILERFSAQQFPDLHSELNLSSLELGDSALYFCASSASASGGPYEQYFGPGTRLTVT.

V and J are TRBV27 and TRBJ2-7; a possible D gene is TRBD2 (6 bases). V lost 7 bases, J lost 4 bases, and 11 bases lay in between. Germline lookup yields CDR1 MNHEY and CDR2 SMNVEV (reference sequence). The CDR3 is made up of 12 amino acids. The CDR3 region has the DNA TGTGCCAGCACCTCGGGAGCGTACGAGCAGTACTTC. Its protein is CASTSGAYEQYF.

This chain uses TRBV21-1 with TRBJ2-5; the table calls TRBD1, which could not be checked here. TRBV21-1 is annotated as a pseudogene. The CDR3 extends over 14 amino acids. CDR3 in amino acids: CASSKKGWWETQYF. The CDR3 nucleotides read TGTGCCAGCAGCAAAAAGGGGTGGTGGGAGACCCAGTACTTC.

This clone counts as medium-sized. The V and J genes are TRBV11-2 and TRBJ2-7, with TRBD1 identical over 7 bases. J was trimmed by 7 bases and V by 4 bases; bases with no gene match: 7. This CDR3 spans 13 amino acids. Germline V lookup: CDR1 SGHAT, CDR2 FQNNGV. CDR3 protein: CASSSPTGDEQYF. The CDR3 region has the DNA TGTGCCAGCAGCTCCCCAACAGGGGATGAGCAGTACTTC. The full variable domain, its missing parts supplied by reference TRBV11-2 and TRBJ2-7, is EAGVAQSPRYKIIEKRQSVAFWCNPISGHATLYWYQQILGQGPKLLIQFQNNGVVDDSQLPKDRFSAERLKGVDSTLKIQPAKLEDSAVYLCASSSPTGDEQYFGPGTRLTVT.

The chain has TRBV18 and TRBJ1-1; D perhaps matches TRBD1 (5 bases). The CDR3 runs 16 residues. In germline, CDR1 is KGHSH, CDR2 LQKENI. Trimming cost V 4 bases and J 0 bases, with 15 bases left between them. The CDR3 loop is CASSLYGGGVNTEAFF. In nucleotides, the CDR3 is TGTGCCAGCTCACTGTACGGGGGGGGAGTGAACACTGAAGCTTTCTTT.

The chain recombines TRBV28 with TRBJ2-1; 9 nucleotides match TRBD1. The CDR3 covers 15 residues. The ends lost 5 bases at V and 4 bases at J; junction bases unmatched: 6. Germline V gene sequence: CDR1 MDHEN, CDR2 SYDVKM. The CDR3 region has the DNA TGTGCCAGCAGTATTCCGGGACAGGGATACAATGAGCAGTTCTTC. Translation: CASSIPGQGYNEQFF. Supplemented by reference TRBV28 and TRBJ2-1, the full variable domain reads DVKVTQSSRYLVKRTGEKVFLECVQDMDHENMFWYRQDPGLGLRLIYFSYDVKMKEKGDIPEGYSVSREKKERFSLILESASTNQTSMYLCASSIPGQGYNEQFFGPGTRLTVL.

The rearrangement uses TRBV7-8 and TRBJ2-7; possibly TRBD1 for D (6 bases). The CDR3 runs 13 residues. Germline V CDR1 and CDR2: SGHVS, FQNEAQ. V was cut by 7 bases and J by 5 bases, with 15 bases left in between. This CDR3 reads CASISGAGHEQYF. The CDR3 coding sequence is TGTGCCAGCATCTCAGGGGCTGGACACGAGCAGTACTTC.

The chain links TRBV11-3 to TRBJ2-7; 7 nucleotides align to TRBD1. Germline CDR1 and CDR2: SGHNT and YENEEA. The CDR3 sequence is 15 residues long. V shed 1 base, J shed 2 bases, and the junction held 5 bases outside the gene matches. The CDR3 protein is CASSLGTGATYEQYF. The CDR3 region has the DNA TGTGCCAGCAGCTTAGGTACAGGGGCTACCTACGAGCAGTACTTC.